One sample yielded the 2 T cell receptor beta chains listed below, sequenced in a study of blood T cell repertoires in COVID-19. Libraries were prepared by immunoSEQ multiplex PCR; TCRdb keeps only in-frame clonotypes and omits some of them. The table has a few hundred thousand clones, 70% to 90% seen once. Sequenced sample: peripheral blood. All receptors come from a woman between 45 and 60 years old who had recovered from COVID-19.

This chain connects TRBV19 to TRBJ2-3, with 8 bases fitting TRBD1. The V gene's germline CDR1 is LNHDA and CDR2 SQIVND (reference sequence). This CDR3 is built from 18 residues. Trimming cost V 3 bases and J 0 bases; bases outside gene matches: 11. The CDR3, as DNA: TGTGCCAGTAGTATTTTTGACAGGGGCTTTTTGAGCACAGATACGCAGTATTTT. The encoded protein is CASSIFDRGFLSTDTQYF. Based on the CDR3 plus reference TRBV19 and TRBJ2-3, the full variable domain is DGGITQSPKYLFRKEGQNVTLSCEQNLNHDAMYWYRQDPGQGLRLIYYSQIVNDFQKGDIAEGYSVSREKKESFPLTVTSAQKNPTAFYLCASSIFDRGFLSTDTQYFGPGTRLTVL.

The J gene is TRBJ2-7, the V gene TRBV5-1; D possibly corresponds to TRBD1 (5 bases). There are 15 residues in the CDR3. The germline V gene encodes CDR1 SGHRS and CDR2 YFSETQ. The V end lost 0 bases, the J end lost 6 bases, and 16 bases lay between the germline ends. CDR3 in amino acids: CASSLGRDITLEQYF. The CDR3 DNA sequence: TGCGCCAGCAGCTTGGGCAGGGATATTACCCTCGAGCAGTACTTC.